Given below is one TCR beta chain in context. Its target is unknown. Its ends do not fully match the called genes, so a read error is possible. The germline gives CDR1 SGHTA, CDR2 FQGNSA. The CDR3 length is 16 residues. The PCR was carried out with 60 Vbeta primers and 13 Jbeta primers. TCRdb's copy holds only in-frame clones and misses some; the assay was immunoSEQ multiplex PCR. Among about 140,000 clones, approximately 68% were seen once, and the ten largest hold approximately 4.3%. This sample is part of a study of cytomegalovirus exposure and HLA in healthy donors. Findings and caveats of the study: Later analysis associated a missense DCLRE1C variant with TCR beta V- and J-gene trimming. More than 15,000 TCR beta sequences were associated with HLA alleles at 0.05 false discovery rate in a later analysis. Reports described diagnosis of cytomegalovirus status by the classifier as highly specific and sensitive.

The source material was PBMCs. This chain connects TRBV7-2 to TRBJ2-7; 9 bases align to TRBD1. The clonotype comes from a man aged 55 to 70 in good health and CMV-seronegative. The CDR3: CASTLSGTGTFYEQYF. The CDR3 nucleotides read TGTGCCAGCACCTTAAGCGGGACAGGGACTTTCTACGAGCAGTACTTC.